Each of the 18 T cell receptor beta chains below was sequenced from the same sample in a study of OX40 agonist ivuxolimab in advanced cancers. Libraries were prepared by immunoSEQ multiplex PCR; TCRdb keeps only in-frame clonotypes and omits some of them. The table shows 85,000 to 130,000 clones, with 90% occurring only once. The sample consisted of CD4+ or CD8+ T cells sorted from blood, taken in a trial of the OX40 agonist ivuxolimab. The receptors come from an adult with an advanced solid tumor such as melanoma, head and neck, liver or kidney cancer.

The chain links TRBV7-9 to TRBJ1-4; D gene ambiguous. This CDR3 is 15 amino acids long. CDR1 SEHNR and CDR2 FQNEAQ come from the germline V gene (reference sequence). V was cut by 5 bases and J by 6 bases, with 16 bases left in between. The CDR3 reads CASSQILGMDEKLFF. CDR3 DNA: TGTGCCAGCAGCCAGATCTTGGGAATGGATGAAAAACTGTTTTTT.

The chain is built from TRBV28 and TRBJ2-1; TRBD2 matches 8 bases. Germline V gene lookup returns CDR1 MDHEN and CDR2 SYDVKM. The V and J ends lost 5 bases and 0 bases, in that order; junction bases with no gene match: 9. This CDR3 comprises 17 residues. CDR3 region: CASSTQRGSSSYNEQFF. As DNA, the CDR3 is TGTGCCAGCAGTACCCAGCGGGGGTCGAGCTCCTACAATGAGCAGTTCTTC.

This chain links TRBV28 with TRBJ1-2, with D perhaps matching TRBD1 (6 bases). Germline loops: CDR1 MDHEN, CDR2 SYDVKM. The CDR3 consists of 18 residues. V shed 6 bases and J shed 4 bases, with 27 bases lying between them. The CDR3 DNA reads TGTGCCAGCAGCTCGCCGGGTGTGGGGGCCGAAGGACTCTATGGCTACACCTTC. Translated: CASSSPGVGAEGLYGYTF.

V is TRBV7-2 and J is TRBJ1-2; no reliable D call. V lost 5 bases and J lost 0, with 13 bases in between. This CDR3 contains 15 residues. CDR1 is SGHTA, CDR2 FQGNSA, per germline. CDR3: CASSPGLYPNYGYTF. CDR3 sequence (DNA): TGTGCCAGCAGCCCTGGACTCTACCCTAACTATGGCTACACCTTC.

The chain uses TRBV5-1 and TRBJ2-1, with 9 bases identical to TRBD1. Germline trimming cut 3 bases from V and 7 bases from J; bases unmatched to any gene: 8. The CDR3 is made up of 15 amino acids. The germline gives CDR1 SGHRS, CDR2 YFSETQ. DNA for the CDR3: TGCGCCAGCAGCTCCGGGACAGGGTATTGGAATGAGCAGTTCTTC. Translation gives CASSSGTGYWNEQFF.

The chain joins TRBV28 to TRBJ1-2; 7 bases are a match to TRBD1. This CDR3 is 16 amino acids long. V was pared by 4 bases and J by 6 bases, with 14 bases of the junction left unmatched. The V gene's germline CDR1 is MDHEN and CDR2 SYDVKM. This CDR3 is CASSSSPRTGIDGYTF. CDR3 sequence (DNA): TGTGCCAGCAGTTCCTCACCTCGGACAGGAATCGATGGCTACACCTTC.

This chain links TRBV21-1 with TRBJ2-7; the table's D call, TRBD1, has no DNA check behind it. TRBV21-1 is shown as a pseudogene. CDR3 length: 15 amino acids. The DNA of the CDR3 is TGTGCCAGCAGCGTCGGGACAGGGGGATCCTACGAGCAGTACTTC. It encodes CASSVGTGGSYEQYF.

The chain recombines TRBV27 with TRBJ1-1; D ambiguous. CDR1 is MNHEY, CDR2 SMNVEV, per germline (reference sequence). Trimming removed 0 bases from V and 0 bases from J, with 11 bases in between. The CDR3 runs 16 residues. The CDR3: CASSLSPPVMNTEAFF. For the CDR3, the DNA is TGTGCCAGCAGTTTATCCCCCCCCGTGATGAACACTGAAGCTTTCTTT.

This clone was recorded only once. The genes are TRBV30 and TRBJ2-7, with a tentative D call TRBD2 (7 bases). V was pared by 0 bases and J by 4 bases, with 13 bases between. CDR3 length: 14 amino acids. Per germline, CDR1 GTSNPN and CDR2 SVGIG (reference sequence). CDR3 DNA: TGTGCCTGGAGTGTAGGGGGGGTTGGATACGAGCAGTACTTC. It is translated as CAWSVGGVGYEQYF.

The table lists this clone with a few counts. The same CDR3 arises from other DNA sequences in this sample as well. The V gene is TRBV7-2, the J gene TRBJ2-5; TRBD2 might be the D (7 bases). Germline values: CDR1 SGHTA, CDR2 FQGNSA. The CDR3 is 14 residues long. Between the trimmed V and J ends, which lost 0 bases and 4 bases, there was a span of 9 bases. The CDR3 DNA reads TGTGCCAGCAGCTTAGCGGGGGGGCGAGAGACCCAGTACTTC. Its protein is CASSLAGGRETQYF.

V usage is TRBV5-1 and J usage is TRBJ1-1, with unresolved D. Germline values: CDR1 SGHRS, CDR2 YFSETQ. The CDR3 spans 14 residues. V was clipped by 0 bases and J by 2 bases, with 8 bases between them. The CDR3 sequence is CASSLATSNTEAFF. The DNA for the CDR3 is TGCGCCAGCAGCTTGGCGACATCAAACACTGAAGCTTTCTTT.

The rearrangement uses TRBV7-9 and TRBJ2-1; 10 bases agree with TRBD2. V lost 5 bases, J lost 6 bases, and 4 bases stayed unmatched. Germline-derived CDR1 and CDR2 are SEHNR and FQNEAQ (reference sequence). The CDR3 spans 14 residues. The CDR3 here is CASSLGLAVNEQFF. DNA for the CDR3: TGTGCCAGCAGCCTTGGACTAGCGGTCAATGAGCAGTTCTTC. Variable domain in full (rest from reference TRBV7-9 and TRBJ2-1): DTGVSQNPRHKITKRGQNVTFRCDPISEHNRLYWYRQTLGQGPEFLTYFQNEAQLEKSRLLSDRFSAERPKGSFSTLEIQRTEQGDSAMYLCASSLGLAVNEQFFGPGTRLTVL.

The rearrangement links TRBV5-8 to TRBJ2-2; D is perhaps TRBD1 or TRBD2 (5 bases each). The CDR3 has 15 residues. The V end was cut by 4 bases, the J end by 5 bases, with 15 bases between. Germline CDR1 and CDR2: SGHTS and YDEGEE. CDR3 amino acids: CASSPGARETGELFF. The CDR3 DNA sequence: TGTGCCAGCAGCCCCGGGGCCCGTGAGACCGGGGAGCTGTTTTTT.

This clone was observed a few times. V usage is TRBV9 and J usage is TRBJ2-7, with a possible D match to TRBD2 (6 bases). With 0 bases removed from V and 5 bases from J, the gap between germline ends came to 9 bases. Germline V gene lookup returns CDR1 SGDLS and CDR2 YYNGEE. This CDR3 contains 13 residues. CDR3 protein: CASSVELAHEQYF. The CDR3 DNA is TGTGCCAGCAGCGTAGAACTAGCCCACGAGCAGTACTTC.

This chain connects TRBV9 to TRBJ1-4; D is ambiguous. The CDR3 loop spans 16 amino acids. V lost 2 bases and J lost 4, with 15 bases in between. Germline assignment: CDR1 SGDLS and CDR2 YYNGEE. Written as DNA, the CDR3 is TGTGCCAGCAGCGTTAATCACGCTGGCCTTAATGAAAAACTGTTTTTT. This sequence encodes CASSVNHAGLNEKLFF. Drawing the rest from reference TRBV9 and TRBJ1-4, the complete variable domain is DSGVTQTPKHLITATGQRVTLRCSPRSGDLSVYWYQQSLDQGLQFLIQYYNGEERAKGNILERFSAQQFPDLHSELNLSSLELGDSALYFCASSVNHAGLNEKLFFGSGTQLSVL.

This chain joins TRBV6-5 and TRBJ1-1; D might be TRBD1 (5 bases). The germline V and J ends were trimmed by 6 bases and 1 base, with 15 bases remaining between them. CDR3 length: 15 residues. CDR1 MNHEY and CDR2 SVGAGI come from the germline V gene. The CDR3 is CASRTSGRSNTEAFF. CDR3 DNA: TGTGCCAGCAGGACCTCGGGACGGTCGAACACTGAAGCTTTCTTT.

The chain carries TRBV5-1 and TRBJ2-7; D uncertain. This CDR3 is built from 14 residues. Germline V gene lookup returns CDR1 SGHRS and CDR2 YFSETQ. The V and J ends lost 4 bases and 0 bases respectively, with 11 bases between them. This chain's CDR3 is CASSVTMSSYEQYF. CDR3 DNA sequence: TGCGCCAGCAGCGTGACCATGAGCTCCTACGAGCAGTACTTC.

This sequence joins TRBV18 and TRBJ2-7, with a tentative D call TRBD1 (6 bases). CDR3 length: 14 residues. The V and J ends lost 6 bases and 0 bases respectively, with 12 bases between them. CDR1 and CDR2 (germline): KGHSH, LQKENI. CDR3 DNA: TGTGCCAGCTCCCCCGGACAGTTCTCCTACGAGCAGTACTTC. It is translated as CASSPGQFSYEQYF.